This TCR beta chain was identified in a study of blood T cell repertoires in COVID-19. Profiling relied on immunoSEQ multiplex PCR, and the TCRdb table lists in-frame clones only, not all of them. The sample lists roughly 100,000 clones, roughly 80% seen once, with under 20% in the top ten. This CDR3 contains 14 residues. CDR1 is SGHVS, CDR2 FQNEAQ, per germline. Trimming cost V 2 bases and J 7 bases; bases outside gene matches: 7. The TCR was taken from a human donor in a cohort sampled during active COVID-19. The specimen was peripheral blood. The chain is built from TRBV7-8 and TRBJ2-7, with 8 bases matching TRBD2. CDR3 sequence reads: CASSLRSGGGEQYF. The DNA for the CDR3 is TGTGCCAGCAGCTTAAGGTCCGGCGGGGGGGAGCAGTACTTC.